A single sample gave rise to the 17 T cell receptor beta chains below, sequenced in a study of T cell changes during pregnancy in multiple sclerosis. Sequencing used immunoSEQ multiplex PCR; TCRdb keeps in-frame clones, though not all of them. This table has some 41,000 clones, about 90% appearing once. The sequences come from CD8+ T cells from peripheral blood mononuclear cells, collected in the first trimester of pregnancy. Receptor source: a female donor with multiple sclerosis, enrolled in a pregnancy study.

The chain is built from TRBV6-5 and TRBJ2-7, with 9 positions matching TRBD1. V lost 5 bases to trimming and J lost 3 bases; unmatched junction nucleotides: 5. Germline V CDR1 and CDR2: MNHEY, SVGAGI. The CDR3 is 14 residues long. The CDR3 nucleotides read TGTGCCAGCAGTCCCGGGACAGGGATCTACGAGCAGTACTTC. Its translation is CASSPGTGIYEQYF.

This sequence joins TRBV6-1 and TRBJ2-5; D possibly corresponds to TRBD2 (7 bases). Per germline, CDR1 MNHNS and CDR2 SASEGT. The germline V and J ends were trimmed by 6 bases and 2 bases, with 16 bases remaining between them. The CDR3 covers 15 residues. CDR3 DNA sequence: TGTGCCAGCAGCACCATCGGGGGGCGACAAGAGACCCAGTACTTC. Its translation is CASSTIGGRQETQYF.

The chain carries TRBV6-5 and TRBJ2-1; TRBD1 matches at 9 bases. With V trimmed by 0 bases and J by 6 bases, 3 bases remained unmatched. CDR1 and CDR2 (germline): MNHEY, SVGAGI. The CDR3 totals 15 residues. The CDR3 DNA reads as TGTGCCAGCAGTTACTCCACAGGGGGCTTCAATGAGCAGTTCTTC. It encodes CASSYSTGGFNEQFF.

This clone has more than one count but fewer than ten. The CDR3 region has the DNA TGTGCCAGCAGTAAAACTAGCGGGAGGGCCGGGGAGCTGTTTTTT. Residues: CASSKTSGRAGELFF. The chain recombines TRBV6-5 with TRBJ2-2, with 13 nucleotides matching TRBD2. Germline assignment: CDR1 MNHEY and CDR2 SVGAGI. V gave up 5 bases and J gave up 6 bases; unmatched junction bases: 3. The CDR3 length is 15 residues.

This clone was observed a single time. A read error may produce the germline difference seen at one junction end. The chain combines TRBV19 with TRBJ2-7; D is possibly TRBD1 (5 bases). Per the germline V gene, CDR1 is LNHDA and CDR2 is SQIVND (reference sequence). CDR3 size: 15 residues. The CDR3 reads CASSIYTGRSNEQYF. CDR3 nucleotides: TGTGCCAGTAGTATATATACAGGACGCTCCAACGAGCAGTACTTC.

The chain is built from TRBV6-5 and TRBJ1-1; tentatively, D is TRBD1 (6 bases). The length of the CDR3 is 14 residues. Germline-derived CDR1 and CDR2 are MNHEY and SVGAGI. V lost 6 bases and J lost 0, with 11 bases in between. CDR3 DNA: TGTGCCAGCAGCCCCCGGACAGTGAACACTGAAGCTTTCTTT. Residues: CASSPRTVNTEAFF.

This chain links TRBV19 with TRBJ2-7; D call uncertain. The CDR3 has 14 amino acids. From germline, CDR1 is LNHDA and CDR2 SQIVND (reference sequence). With 4 bases removed from V and 2 bases from J, the gap between germline ends came to 12 bases. The CDR3 region is CASSTSGFAYEQYF. CDR3 nucleotides: TGTGCCAGTAGTACCTCCGGGTTCGCCTACGAGCAGTACTTC. The full variable domain, completed using reference TRBV19 and TRBJ2-7, is DGGITQSPKYLFRKEGQNVTLSCEQNLNHDAMYWYRQDPGQGLRLIYYSQIVNDFQKGDIAEGYSVSREKKESFPLTVTSAQKNPTAFYLCASSTSGFAYEQYFGPGTRLTVT.

This sequence joins TRBV11-2 and TRBJ2-5, with D tentatively TRBD1 (5 bases). The end of the DNA aligns better with TRBJ2-7, so the J call may be wrong. The CDR3 length is 14 residues. Germline assignment: CDR1 SGHAT and CDR2 FQNNGV. The CDR3 loop reads CASSHHRFLDEQYF. The CDR3, as DNA: TGTGCCAGCAGCCATCACAGGTTCCTAGACGAGCAGTACTTC.

The chain has TRBV7-9 and TRBJ2-1; D remains unclear. The V gene lost 5 bases and the J gene lost 11 bases, with 13 bases spanning the gap. The CDR3 spans 12 residues. Looked up from germline, CDR1 is SEHNR and CDR2 is FQNEAQ (reference sequence). CDR3 sequence: CASSPDSDKQFF. DNA of the CDR3: TGTGCCAGCAGCCCTGACTCCGATAAGCAGTTCTTC.

In DNA, the CDR3 is TGTGCCAGCAAAACAGGGAACACCGGGGAGCTGTTTTTT. Residues: CASKTGNTGELFF. This chain links TRBV6-1 with TRBJ2-2, with D maybe TRBD1 (5 bases). Between the trimmed V and J ends, which lost 7 bases and 1 base, there was a span of 7 bases. The CDR3 consists of 13 residues. The germline gives CDR1 MNHNS, CDR2 SASEGT.

V usage is TRBV2 and J usage is TRBJ2-1; D unresolved. V lost 6 bases and J lost 3, with 6 bases in between. CDR1 is SNHLY, CDR2 FYNNEI, per germline. The CDR3 totals 12 residues. CDR3 sequence: CASRTGYNEQFF. The CDR3, as DNA: TGTGCCAGCAGAACGGGCTACAATGAGCAGTTCTTC.

The gene calls are TRBV7-9 and TRBJ2-7; no clear D. The CDR3 covers 13 residues. Per germline, CDR1 SEHNR and CDR2 FQNEAQ (reference sequence). Deletions cut 4 bases from V and 3 bases from J, with 10 bases between. CDR3 sequence (DNA): TGTGCCAGCAGCTATCCTGTTAGCTACGAGCAGTACTTC. As protein: CASSYPVSYEQYF.

V and J are TRBV7-3 and TRBJ2-2, with TRBD2 as a possible D gene (5 bases). CDR1 SGHTA and CDR2 FQGTGA come from the germline V gene. The CDR3 loop spans 15 amino acids. V dropped 1 base and J dropped 5 bases, with 11 bases sitting between them. The CDR3 is CASSLMGRATGELFF. CDR3 nucleotides: TGTGCCAGCAGCTTAATGGGGAGAGCTACCGGGGAGCTGTTTTTT.

For the CDR3, the DNA is TGCGCCAGCATGTCCCTAGCGGGGAACAATGAGCAGTTCTTC. This encodes CASMSLAGNNEQFF. V and J are TRBV10-2 and TRBJ2-1; 9 positions agree with TRBD2. The V gene's germline CDR1 is WSHSY and CDR2 SAAADI. V trimming: 7 bases; J trimming: 5 bases; junction bases outside the gene matches: 6. CDR3 length equals 14 residues.

This chain joins TRBV5-1 and TRBJ2-7; D possibly corresponds to TRBD2 (6 bases). The CDR3 runs to 15 residues. The germline CDR1 and CDR2 sequences are SGHRS and YFSETQ. Trimming removed 3 bases from V and 3 bases from J, with 16 bases in between. CDR3 in amino acids: CASSSRLGLNYEQYF. Written as DNA, the CDR3 is TGCGCCAGCAGCTCCCGACTGGGACTTAACTACGAGCAGTACTTC.

The V call is TRBV30, the J call TRBJ2-3; 8 bases map to TRBD1. CDR3 size: 14 residues. Germline CDR1 GTSNPN, CDR2 SVGIG (reference sequence). After removal of 4 bases from V and 4 bases from J, the junction contained 7 bases not matched to a gene. CDR3 residues: CAWNSQGAADTQYF. CDR3 coding DNA: TGTGCCTGGAATTCCCAGGGGGCGGCAGATACGCAGTATTTT.

This chain links TRBV29-1 with TRBJ2-5; 9 nucleotides align to TRBD1. The CDR3 has 12 amino acids. The V gene's germline CDR1 is SQVTM and CDR2 ANQGSEA. After removal of 7 bases from V and 4 bases from J, the junction contained 4 bases not matched to a gene. The CDR3 DNA is TGCAGCGCCGAGACAGGGGGAGAGACCCAGTACTTC. Translation gives CSAETGGETQYF.